These 11 T cell receptor beta chains originate from one sample sequenced in a study of control samples from healthy donors and cancer patients (TCRdb year 2020). Libraries were constructed by the immunoSEQ multiplex PCR assay. In TCRdb, the immuneACCESS table is reduced to in-frame sequences with V and J assigned. These tables do not hold every clone; where another copy was compared, an unresolved V gene accounts for under half, and the others remain unexplained. The sample profile shows roughly 76,000 clones; roughly 93% of them were found once. The top ten clonotypes cover roughly 5% of the sample. Input material: blood. The receptors derive from a young woman in good health.

The chain joins TRBV5-4 to TRBJ1-2; D is undetermined. The CDR3 sequence is 13 residues long. Germline CDR1 reads SGHNT; CDR2 reads YYREEE (reference sequence). V was pared by 1 base and J by 0 bases, with 4 bases between. CDR3 protein: CASSLPANYGYTF. Here the CDR3 DNA reads TGTGCCAGCAGCTTGCCAGCTAACTATGGCTACACCTTC.

CDR3 sequence reads: CASSRVPFFTYNEQFF. The CDR3 bases are TGTGCCAGCAGCCGAGTGCCATTTTTCACCTACAATGAGCAGTTCTTC. The V gene is TRBV7-6, the J gene TRBJ2-1; no reliable D call. V lost 5 bases to trimming and J lost 2 bases, with 16 bases between them. Germline loops: CDR1 SGHVS, CDR2 FNYEAQ. The CDR3 length is 16 residues.

This chain uses TRBV27 with TRBJ1-2; 7 positions match TRBD1. Germline lookup yields CDR1 MNHEY and CDR2 SMNVEV (reference sequence). The CDR3 spans 14 residues. Trimming removed 2 bases from V and 6 bases from J; junction bases left unmatched: 6. The CDR3 sequence is CASSLLGDRDGYTF. The CDR3 coding sequence is TGTGCCAGCAGTTTACTAGGGGACAGAGATGGCTACACCTTC.

The chain has TRBV19 and TRBJ1-2; the match to TRBD1 covers 9 bases. Germline loops: CDR1 LNHDA, CDR2 SQIVND (reference sequence). V was clipped by 6 bases and J by 0 bases; unmatched bases: 8. This CDR3 is built from 16 residues. The CDR3 DNA reads TGTGCCAGTAGGGGACAGGGCAATCTACCTAACTATGGCTACACCTTC. It specifies CASRGQGNLPNYGYTF. The whole variable domain, filled in from reference TRBV19 and TRBJ1-2, reads DGGITQSPKYLFRKEGQNVTLSCEQNLNHDAMYWYRQDPGQGLRLIYYSQIVNDFQKGDIAEGYSVSREKKESFPLTVTSAQKNPTAFYLCASRGQGNLPNYGYTFGSGTRLTVV.

This chain uses TRBV7-8 with TRBJ2-3; TRBD1 aligns across 9 bases. V shed 4 bases, J shed 4 bases, and the junction held 15 bases outside the gene matches. CDR3 length equals 18 residues. Germline assignment: CDR1 SGHVS and CDR2 FQNEAQ. This CDR3 is CASSSTGTGFANADTQYF. In DNA, the CDR3 is TGTGCCAGCAGCTCTACCGGGACAGGGTTCGCAAACGCAGATACGCAGTATTTT.

The chain has TRBV27 and TRBJ1-3; TRBD1 is a possible D gene (5 bases). The ends were cut back, 4 bases at V and 4 bases at J, with 11 bases in the middle. Germline values: CDR1 MNHEY, CDR2 SMNVEV (reference sequence). The CDR3 extends over 14 amino acids. CDR3 sequence: CASSSGPRGNTIYF. As DNA, the CDR3 is TGTGCCAGCAGTTCGGGACCGAGAGGAAACACCATATATTTT.

The genes are TRBV6-4 and TRBJ1-2; 8 nucleotides line up with TRBD1. The CDR3 extends over 13 amino acids. Germline V gene data show CDR1 as MRHNA and CDR2 as SNTAGT. Unmatched junction bases numbered 7, after V lost 6 bases and J lost 7 bases. CDR3 sequence (DNA): TGTGCCAGCAGCCAGGGGGCCAGAAGTGGCTACACCTTC. This codes for CASSQGARSGYTF.

The chain has TRBV7-9 and TRBJ1-1; D not certain. Per germline, CDR1 SEHNR and CDR2 FQNEAQ (reference sequence). Trimming pared 5 bases from V and 6 bases from J, leaving 13 bases between. The CDR3 consists of 13 residues. The CDR3 sequence: CASSPSKGSEAFF. The CDR3 bases are TGTGCCAGCAGCCCGAGTAAGGGCTCTGAAGCTTTCTTT.

The CDR3 spells CASSYTGTGLTGEFF. In DNA form, the CDR3 reads TGTGCCAGCAGTTACACAGGGACAGGTCTAACTGGGGAGTTCTTC. The chain joins TRBV6-5 to TRBJ2-1; TRBD1 agrees at 8 bases. This CDR3 contains 15 residues. Germline lookup yields CDR1 MNHEY and CDR2 SVGAGI. V trimming: 2 bases; J trimming: 14 bases; junction bases outside the gene matches: 14.

The rearrangement joins TRBV28 to TRBJ2-7; unclear D gene. There are 14 residues in the CDR3. V lost 6 bases and J 2 bases, leaving 14 bases between the germline ends. Per the germline V gene, CDR1 is MDHEN and CDR2 is SYDVKM. Written as DNA, the CDR3 is TGTGCCAGCAGGAGGAGAATCGGTACCTACGAGCAGTACTTC. Its translation is CASRRRIGTYEQYF.

The rearrangement uses TRBV18 and TRBJ1-6; TRBD1 agrees at 8 bases. The J segment lost 5 bases and the V segment lost 2 bases, leaving 5 bases of the junction unmatched. Germline CDR1 reads KGHSH; CDR2 reads LQKENI. This CDR3 region has 16 residues. CDR3 sequence reads: CASSPGQGGNNSPLHF. CDR3 DNA: TGTGCCAGCTCACCAGGACAGGGAGGAAATAATTCACCCCTCCACTTT.